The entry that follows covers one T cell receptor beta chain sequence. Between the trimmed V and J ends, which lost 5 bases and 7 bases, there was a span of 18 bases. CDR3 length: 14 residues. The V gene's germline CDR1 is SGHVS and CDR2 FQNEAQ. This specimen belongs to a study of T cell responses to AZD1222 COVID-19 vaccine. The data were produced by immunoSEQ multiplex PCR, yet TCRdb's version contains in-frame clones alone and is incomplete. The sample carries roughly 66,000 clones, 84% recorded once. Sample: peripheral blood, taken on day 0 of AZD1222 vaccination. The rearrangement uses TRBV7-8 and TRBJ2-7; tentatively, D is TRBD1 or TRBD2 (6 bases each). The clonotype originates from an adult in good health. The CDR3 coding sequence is TGTGCCAGCAGCCTACATGGGGGGCTGGAAGAGCAGTACTTC. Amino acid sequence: CASSLHGGLEEQYF.